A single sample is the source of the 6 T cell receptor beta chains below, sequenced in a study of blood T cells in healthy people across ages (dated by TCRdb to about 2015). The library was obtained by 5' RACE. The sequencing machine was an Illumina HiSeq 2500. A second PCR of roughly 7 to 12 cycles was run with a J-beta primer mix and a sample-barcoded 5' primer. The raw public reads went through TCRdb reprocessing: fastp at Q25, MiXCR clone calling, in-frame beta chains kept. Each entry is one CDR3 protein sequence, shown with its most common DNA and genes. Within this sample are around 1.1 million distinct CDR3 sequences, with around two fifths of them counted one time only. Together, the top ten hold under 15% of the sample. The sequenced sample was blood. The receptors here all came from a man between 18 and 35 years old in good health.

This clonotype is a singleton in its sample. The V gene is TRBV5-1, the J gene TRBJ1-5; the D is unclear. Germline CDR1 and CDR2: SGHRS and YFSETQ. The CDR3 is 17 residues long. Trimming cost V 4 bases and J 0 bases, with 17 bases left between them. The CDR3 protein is CASSVKLQRYSNQPQHF. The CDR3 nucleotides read TGCGCCAGCAGCGTAAAACTACAGAGGTATAGCAATCAGCCCCAGCATTTT. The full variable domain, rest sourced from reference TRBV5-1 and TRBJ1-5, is KAGVTQTPRYLIKTRGQQVTLSCSPISGHRSVSWYQQTPGQGLQFLFEYFSETQRNKGNFPGRFSGRQFSNSRSEMNVSTLELGDSALYLCASSVKLQRYSNQPQHFGDGTRLSIL.

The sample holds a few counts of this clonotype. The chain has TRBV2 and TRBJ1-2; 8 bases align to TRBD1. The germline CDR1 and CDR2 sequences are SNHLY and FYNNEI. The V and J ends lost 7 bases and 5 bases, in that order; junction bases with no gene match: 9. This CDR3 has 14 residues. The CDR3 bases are TGTGCCAGCATCCAGGGGGGACAGGAATATGGCTACACCTTC. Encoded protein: CASIQGGQEYGYTF.

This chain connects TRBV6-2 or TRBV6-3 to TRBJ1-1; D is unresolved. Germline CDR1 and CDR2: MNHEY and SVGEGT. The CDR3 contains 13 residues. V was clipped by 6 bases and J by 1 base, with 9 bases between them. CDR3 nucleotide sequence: TGTGCCAGCAGCAGTTGGGGGAACACTGAAGCTTTCTTT. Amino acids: CASSSWGNTEAFF.

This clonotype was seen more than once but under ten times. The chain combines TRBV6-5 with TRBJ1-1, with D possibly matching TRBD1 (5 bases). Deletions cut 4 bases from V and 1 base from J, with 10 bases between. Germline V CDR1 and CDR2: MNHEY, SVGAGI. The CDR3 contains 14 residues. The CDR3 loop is CASSWGSQNTEAFF. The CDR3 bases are TGTGCCAGCAGTTGGGGCAGTCAGAACACTGAAGCTTTCTTT.

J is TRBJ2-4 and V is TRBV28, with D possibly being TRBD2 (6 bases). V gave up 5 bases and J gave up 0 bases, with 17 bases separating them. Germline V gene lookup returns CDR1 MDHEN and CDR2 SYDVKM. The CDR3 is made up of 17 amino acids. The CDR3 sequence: CASSPPPGTLAKNIQYF. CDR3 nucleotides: TGTGCCAGCAGTCCCCCCCCCGGGACTTTAGCCAAAAACATTCAGTACTTC.

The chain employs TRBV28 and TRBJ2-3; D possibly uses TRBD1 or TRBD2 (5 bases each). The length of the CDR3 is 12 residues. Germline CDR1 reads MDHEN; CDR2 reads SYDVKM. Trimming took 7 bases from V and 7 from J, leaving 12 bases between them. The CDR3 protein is CASTGSSNTQYF. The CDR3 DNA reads TGTGCCAGCACAGGGAGCAGTAATACGCAGTATTTT.